This TCR beta chain appears in the sequencing data of a study of blood T cells in healthy people across ages. Overall study results and limits: Diversity estimated from one million T cells was considered an underestimate.

On this clonotype itself: Antigen specificity is unknown.

The germline gives CDR1 LGHDT, CDR2 YNNKEL (reference sequence). Trimming pared 1 base from V and 10 bases from J, leaving 14 bases between. This CDR3 has 14 residues. The second PCR ran roughly 6 to 11 cycles with a sample-barcoded 5' primer and J-beta primers. One entry per CDR3 protein results from TCRdb running MiXCR on the 5' RACE reads. Among 1,800,000 or so distinct CDR3 sequences, about two fifths were seen once, and the ten largest hold under 25%. This clonotype was sampled from a human donor in good health. Sequenced sample: blood. The chain combines TRBV3-1 with TRBJ2-1; a weak D match, TRBD1 (6 bases). In DNA, the CDR3 is TGTGCCAGCAGCCAAGGTTCCGGACAGTACGAGCAGTTCTTC. The encoded protein is CASSQGSGQYEQFF.